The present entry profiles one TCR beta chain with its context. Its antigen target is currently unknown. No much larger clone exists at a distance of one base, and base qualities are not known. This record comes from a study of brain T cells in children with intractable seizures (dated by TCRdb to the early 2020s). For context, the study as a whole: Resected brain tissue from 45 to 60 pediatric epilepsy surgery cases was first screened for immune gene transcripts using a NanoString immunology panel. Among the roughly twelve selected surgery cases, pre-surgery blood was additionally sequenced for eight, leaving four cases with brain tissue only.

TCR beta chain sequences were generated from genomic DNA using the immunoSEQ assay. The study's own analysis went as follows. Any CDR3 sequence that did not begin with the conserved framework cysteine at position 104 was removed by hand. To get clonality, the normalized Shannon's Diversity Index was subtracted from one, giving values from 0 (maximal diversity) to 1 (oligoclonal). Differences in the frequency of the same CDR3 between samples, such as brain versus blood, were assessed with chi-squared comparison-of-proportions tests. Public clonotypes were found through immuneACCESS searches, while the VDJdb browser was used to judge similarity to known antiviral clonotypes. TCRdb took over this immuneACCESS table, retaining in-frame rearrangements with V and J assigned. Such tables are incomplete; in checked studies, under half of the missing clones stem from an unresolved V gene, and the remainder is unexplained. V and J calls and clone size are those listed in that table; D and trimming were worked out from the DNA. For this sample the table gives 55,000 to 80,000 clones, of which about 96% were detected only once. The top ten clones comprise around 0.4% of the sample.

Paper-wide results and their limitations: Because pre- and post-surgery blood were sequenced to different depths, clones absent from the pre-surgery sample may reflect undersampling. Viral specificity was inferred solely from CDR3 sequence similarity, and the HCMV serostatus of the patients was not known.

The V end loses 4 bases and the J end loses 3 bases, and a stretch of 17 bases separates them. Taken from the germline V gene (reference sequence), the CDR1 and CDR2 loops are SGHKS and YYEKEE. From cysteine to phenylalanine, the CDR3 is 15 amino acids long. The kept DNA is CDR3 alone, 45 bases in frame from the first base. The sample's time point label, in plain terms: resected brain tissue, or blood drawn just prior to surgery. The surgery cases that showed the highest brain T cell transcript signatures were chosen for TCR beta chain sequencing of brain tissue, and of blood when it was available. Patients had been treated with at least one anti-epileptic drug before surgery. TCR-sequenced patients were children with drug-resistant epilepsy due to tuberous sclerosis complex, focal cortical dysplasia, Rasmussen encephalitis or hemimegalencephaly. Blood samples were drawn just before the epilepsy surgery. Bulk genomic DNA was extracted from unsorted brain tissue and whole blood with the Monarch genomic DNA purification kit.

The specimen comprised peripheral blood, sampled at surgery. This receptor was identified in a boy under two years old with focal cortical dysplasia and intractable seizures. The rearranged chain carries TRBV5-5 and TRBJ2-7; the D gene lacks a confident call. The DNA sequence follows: TGTGCCAGCAGCGTGGGCTTTAACGGCCGCTACGAGCAGTACTTC. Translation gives CASSVGFNGRYEQYF.